This T cell receptor (beta chain) was profiled in a study of OX40 agonist ivuxolimab in advanced cancers. This clone was counted once. TCRdb's copy holds only in-frame clones and misses some; the assay was immunoSEQ multiplex PCR. In the table there are roughly 75,000 clones, 90% of which are singletons. The CDR3 spans 16 residues. CDR1 and CDR2 from the germline V gene are SGHRS and YFSETQ. The ends were cut back, 3 bases at V and 0 bases at J, with 15 bases in the middle. The sample consisted of CD4+ or CD8+ T cells sorted from blood, taken in a trial of the OX40 agonist ivuxolimab. V usage is TRBV5-1 and J usage is TRBJ1-1; possible D gene TRBD1, 5 bases. This receptor was identified in an adult with an advanced solid tumor such as melanoma, head and neck, liver or kidney cancer. This CDR3 is CASSSTGTIMNTEAFF. CDR3 DNA sequence: TGCGCCAGCAGCTCAACAGGCACAATAATGAACACTGAAGCTTTCTTT. The whole variable domain, remainder taken from reference TRBV5-1 and TRBJ1-1, is KAGVTQTPRYLIKTRGQQVTLSCSPISGHRSVSWYQQTPGQGLQFLFEYFSETQRNKGNFPGRFSGRQFSNSRSEMNVSTLELGDSALYLCASSSTGTIMNTEAFFGQGTRLTVV.